This T cell receptor beta chain was captured in a study of Ad26.COV2.S vaccination and SARS-CoV-2 variants. The wider study: By the intramuscular route, Ad26.COV2.S was given once, or twice 56 days apart. Study-level points and caveats: Total T cell responses may have been underestimated by the TCR breadth and depth analyses.

Clones were sequenced by immunoSEQ multiplex PCR, and TCRdb holds only the in-frame ones, with some missing. The repertoire holds roughly 500,000 clones, with 89% as singletons. Indicated treatment: some 19 received Ad26.COV2.S at low or high dose, single or two shots; about 5 received placebo; per-sample allocation not given. Collection of samples fell on day 63 after the first vaccine or placebo injection. SARS-CoV-2 spike from the Wuhan strain was encoded by the vaccine, an Ad26 vector. About this clone itself: Its antigen remains unidentified.

Per germline, CDR1 MNHEY and CDR2 SVGEGT. This CDR3 contains 17 residues. Losses at the gene ends were 3 bases for V and 0 bases for J; bases not matched to a gene: 7. This receptor was obtained from a person aged 18-60 years who received the Ad26.COV2.S COVID-19 vaccine or a placebo. This chain uses TRBV6-2 or TRBV6-3 with TRBJ1-1; 10 bases fit TRBD1. The sequencing used peripheral blood, collected in a trial of Ad26.COV2.S vaccine versus placebo. The CDR3 loop is CASSYSRTGGLNTEAFF. The CDR3, as DNA: TGTGCCAGCAGTTATTCCCGGACAGGGGGGTTGAACACTGAAGCTTTCTTT.